These 7 T cell receptor beta chains were all obtained from the same sample, sequenced in a study of persistence of HIV-infected CD4 T cells. Cells were stimulated with overlapping HIV-1 Gag 15-mer peptides. Sorted nonresponding memory CD4+ T cells were CD40L-negative, CD69-negative, CD45RO-high. Sequencing used immunoSEQ version 4 in survey mode. Sequenced by immunoSEQ multiplex PCR; TCRdb stores in-frame clones only, minus some. The sample yields approximately 34,000 clones, 82% seen once. No antigen is known for these receptors. The sequences come from CD4+ T cells sorted from PBMCs after 18-hour stimulation, collected from a patient who received antiretroviral therapy. These receptors all come from an adult woman with HIV who was CMV-seropositive.

This chain links TRBV5-1 with TRBJ1-2, with TRBD1 as a possible D gene (5 bases). The CDR3 has 14 residues. V dropped 4 bases and J dropped 6 bases, with 16 bases sitting between them. Germline V gives CDR1 SGHRS, CDR2 YFSETQ. CDR3 DNA sequence: TGCGCCAGCAGCAGAGTTAGTAGGGGAGATGGCTACACCTTC. This sequence encodes CASSRVSRGDGYTF.

This chain uses TRBV5-1 with TRBJ1-2, with 8 positions matching TRBD1. This CDR3 has 15 residues. Germline V gene lookup returns CDR1 SGHRS and CDR2 YFSETQ. V gave up 0 bases and J gave up 6 bases; unmatched junction bases: 7. CDR3 sequence (DNA): TGCGCCAGCAGCTTGGGTAGCAGGGGGCGTGATGGCTACACCTTC. Translated, it gives CASSLGSRGRDGYTF.

The chain combines TRBV24-1 with TRBJ2-5; 10 nucleotides line up with TRBD1. The germline V gene encodes CDR1 KGHDR and CDR2 SFDVKD. This CDR3 has 15 residues. The V and J ends lost 4 bases and 6 bases, in that order; junction bases with no gene match: 7. This CDR3 reads CATSDPGQGRKTQYF. In DNA, the CDR3 is TGTGCCACCAGTGACCCGGGACAGGGGAGGAAGACCCAGTACTTC.

The chain links TRBV6-2 or TRBV6-3 to TRBJ1-6; D may be TRBD1 (5 bases). The CDR3 extends over 15 amino acids. CDR1 MNHEY and CDR2 SVGEGT come from the germline V gene. Trimming removed 4 bases at V and 5 bases at J, with 12 bases between. CDR3 sequence: CASSFLGTDNSPLHF. The CDR3 DNA follows: TGTGCCAGCAGTTTCCTAGGGACGGATAATTCACCCCTCCACTTT.

The chain uses TRBV30 and TRBJ1-5; 7 positions match TRBD1. Germline lookup yields CDR1 GTSNPN and CDR2 SVGIG (reference sequence). V shed 1 base and J 2 bases; nucleotides not matched to a gene: 5. The CDR3 runs to 15 residues. CDR3 nucleotide sequence: TGTGCCTGGAGTGCAATACAGGGGCGCAATCAGCCCCAGCATTTT. Translation gives CAWSAIQGRNQPQHF.

V usage is TRBV5-1 and J usage is TRBJ2-7, with TRBD2 as a possible D gene (5 bases). Germline CDR1 SGHRS, CDR2 YFSETQ. The CDR3 consists of 13 residues. Trimming shortened V by 0 bases and J by 13 bases, and 17 bases separated the two germline ends. CDR3 loop: CASSLGSAEGLYF. In nucleotides, the CDR3 is TGCGCCAGCAGCTTGGGGTCAGCCGAGGGTCTTTACTTC.

This clone has more than one count but fewer than ten. The chain combines TRBV12-3 or TRBV12-4 with TRBJ2-1; 9 bases match TRBD2. The CDR3 consists of 11 residues. In DNA form, the CDR3 reads TGTGGTAGCGGGGGCGGGAATGAGCAGTTCTTC. Translating gives CGSGGGNEQFF.